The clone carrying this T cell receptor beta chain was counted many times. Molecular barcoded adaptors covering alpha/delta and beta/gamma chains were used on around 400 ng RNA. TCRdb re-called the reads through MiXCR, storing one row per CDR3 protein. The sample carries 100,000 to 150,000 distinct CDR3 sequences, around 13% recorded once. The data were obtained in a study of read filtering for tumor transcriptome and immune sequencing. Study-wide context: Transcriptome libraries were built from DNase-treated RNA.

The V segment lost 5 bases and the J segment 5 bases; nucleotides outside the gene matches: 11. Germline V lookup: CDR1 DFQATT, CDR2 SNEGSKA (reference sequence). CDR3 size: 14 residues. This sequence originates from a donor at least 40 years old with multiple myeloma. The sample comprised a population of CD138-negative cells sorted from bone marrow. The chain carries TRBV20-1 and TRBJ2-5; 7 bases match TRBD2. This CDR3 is CSAGRGAGEETQYF. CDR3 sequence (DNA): TGCAGTGCTGGTAGGGGCGCGGGAGAGGAGACCCAGTACTTC.